The clone carrying this T cell receptor beta chain occurred once. Its specificity is unknown. Germline V gene data show CDR1 as MGHDK and CDR2 as SYGVNS. The CDR3 loop spans 17 amino acids. J lost 2 bases, V lost 6 bases, and 15 bases had no gene match. These data belong to a study of CD8+CD57+ T cells in acquired aplastic anemia. Study conclusions and caveats: Patients and controls turned out to have roughly 30 CD8+ CDR3 sequences in common.

Patients who underwent sequencing had shown CD8+CD57+ cell expansion by flow cytometry. For CDR3 and TCR beta VDJ profiling, genomic DNA was the template used. TCRdb reprocessed the reads with MiXCR, giving one entry per CDR3 protein. The sample records around 500,000 distinct CDR3 sequences, more than 25% being singletons. This receptor was taken from a human donor with aplastic anemia. Sample: sorted CD4+, CD8+, or CD8+CD57+ T cells (not recorded which) from PBMCs. This rearrangement joins TRBV25-1 to TRBJ2-7, with 8 positions matching TRBD2. The CDR3 region has the DNA TGTGCCAGCAGCCCGCGGGAGCGGGGGAACCTAGCCTACGAGCAGTACTTC. It codes for CASSPRERGNLAYEQYF.